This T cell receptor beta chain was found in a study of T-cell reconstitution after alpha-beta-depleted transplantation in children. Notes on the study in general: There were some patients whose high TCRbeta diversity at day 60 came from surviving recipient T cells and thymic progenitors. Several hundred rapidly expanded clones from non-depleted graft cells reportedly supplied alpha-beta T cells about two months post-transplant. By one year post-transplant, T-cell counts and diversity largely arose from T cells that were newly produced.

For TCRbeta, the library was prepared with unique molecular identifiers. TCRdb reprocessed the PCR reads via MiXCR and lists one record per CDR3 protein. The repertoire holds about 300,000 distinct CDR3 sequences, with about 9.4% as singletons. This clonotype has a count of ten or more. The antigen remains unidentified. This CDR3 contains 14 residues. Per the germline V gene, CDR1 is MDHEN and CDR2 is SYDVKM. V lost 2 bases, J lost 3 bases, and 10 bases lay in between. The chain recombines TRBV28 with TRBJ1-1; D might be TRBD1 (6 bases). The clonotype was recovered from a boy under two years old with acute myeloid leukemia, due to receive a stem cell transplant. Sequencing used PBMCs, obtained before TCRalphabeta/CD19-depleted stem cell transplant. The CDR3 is CASSLRTEYTEAFF. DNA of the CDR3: TGTGCCAGCAGTTTAAGGACAGAATACACTGAAGCTTTCTTT.